These 26 T cell receptor beta chains came from one sample sequenced in a study of T cells in Graves' hyperthyroidism and ophthalmopathy. RNA transcripts gave rise to amplified TCR beta CDR3 regions. HTBI primers were used for first-round RT-PCR of the TCR CDR3. TCRdb reanalysed the multiplex PCR reads using MiXCR and keeps one entry per CDR3 protein. The sample shows about 620,000 distinct CDR3 sequences, roughly 17% of them seen only once. The sequenced material came from blood. The receptors were gathered from a woman under 40 with Graves' hyperthyroidism.

In its sample, this clonotype was seen many times. A read error may produce the germline difference seen at one junction end. This chain joins TRBV12-3 or TRBV12-4 and TRBJ2-1; TRBD2 might be the D (5 bases). The CDR3 loop spans 15 amino acids. CDR3 sequence (DNA): TGTGCCAGCAGCTTAGCGCCAAGCTCCTACAATGAGCAGTTCTTC. It encodes CASSLAPSSYNEQFF.

This clonotype was recorded many times. The chain uses TRBV5-6 and TRBJ2-5; D is undetermined. Germline assignment: CDR1 SGHDT and CDR2 YYEEEE. The CDR3 covers 15 residues. V gave up 0 bases and J gave up 4 bases, with 13 bases separating them. This CDR3 reads CASSLGLGSTETQYF. In DNA form, the CDR3 reads TGTGCCAGCAGCTTGGGTCTTGGTTCCACAGAGACCCAGTACTTC.

Ten or more counts support this clonotype. The DNA of the CDR3 is TGTGCCATCAGTGAGTCTCGGACAGGGGGGGACTATGGCTACACCTTC. Translation gives CAISESRTGGDYGYTF. V is TRBV10-3 and J is TRBJ1-2, with TRBD1 identical over 10 bases. CDR1 and CDR2 from the germline V gene are ENHRY and SYGVKD. J gave up 3 bases and V 0 bases, and 4 bases lay outside the gene matches. The CDR3 is 16 residues long.

At least ten counts were recorded for this clonotype. This rearrangement joins TRBV7-9 to TRBJ2-7; D possibly corresponds to TRBD2 (7 bases). The length of the CDR3 is 18 residues. V lost 4 bases and J lost 2, with 24 bases in between. Germline CDR1 and CDR2: SEHNR and FQNEAQ (reference sequence). CDR3 coding DNA: TGTGCCAGCAGCTATGGGGCCCAGGGGCTAGCGGTAACCTACGAGCAGTACTTC. It specifies CASSYGAQGLAVTYEQYF.

The sample holds many counts of this clonotype. The chain employs TRBV9 and TRBJ2-1, with D possibly being TRBD2 (6 bases). V lost 4 bases, J lost 10 bases, and 9 bases lay in between. This CDR3 has 11 residues. Looked up from germline, CDR1 is SGDLS and CDR2 is YYNGEE. CDR3 nucleotides: TGTGCCAGCAGCAATAGCGGCGAGCAGTTCTTC. This translates into CASSNSGEQFF.

A few counts support this clonotype. The chain recombines TRBV7-2 with TRBJ1-1; 8 bases agree with TRBD1. With 1 base clipped from V and 4 bases from J, the junction kept 20 bases outside the gene matches. Germline lookup yields CDR1 SGHTA and CDR2 FQGNSA. This CDR3 region has 20 residues. As DNA, the CDR3 is TGTGCCAGCAGCTTAGGTCCGGGGGGCAGGGGGCGATTGACTGGCACTGAAGCTTTCTTT. Residues: CASSLGPGGRGRLTGTEAFF. Supplemented by reference TRBV7-2 and TRBJ1-1, the full variable domain reads GAGVSQSPSNKVTEKGKDVELRCDPISGHTALYWYRQSLGQGLEFLIYFQGNSAPDKSGLPSDRFSAERTGGSVSTLTIQRTQQEDSAVYLCASSLGPGGRGRLTGTEAFFGQGTRLTVV.

In this sample, this clonotype turned up a few times. The gene calls are TRBV29-1 and TRBJ2-1; D not resolved. Germline CDR1 reads SQVTM; CDR2 reads ANQGSEA. The ends were cut back, 5 bases at V and 9 bases at J, with 11 bases in the middle. The CDR3 is 11 amino acids. Here the CDR3 reads CSVTKWGEQFF. DNA for the CDR3: TGCAGCGTTACTAAATGGGGTGAGCAGTTCTTC.

This clonotype was observed at least ten times. The chain links TRBV3-1 to TRBJ2-1, with D tentatively TRBD1 or TRBD2 (5 bases each). The germline gives CDR1 LGHDT, CDR2 YNNKEL (reference sequence). The CDR3 spans 16 residues. Trimming left V 7 bases short and J 3 bases short, with 19 bases between. Here the CDR3 DNA reads TGTGCCAGCACACCCGATCCGGGACCTATCTACAATGAGCAGTTCTTC. It translates to CASTPDPGPIYNEQFF.

This clonotype was counted ten times or more. This rearrangement joins TRBV15 to TRBJ2-5; TRBD1 agrees at 11 bases. The CDR3 length is 18 residues. With 0 bases clipped from V and 4 bases from J, the junction kept 10 bases outside the gene matches. Looked up from germline, CDR1 is LNHNV and CDR2 is YYDKDF (reference sequence). The CDR3 is CATSRERPPGQGGETQYF. CDR3 in DNA: TGTGCCACCAGCAGAGAAAGACCACCGGGACAGGGGGGAGAGACCCAGTACTTC. Supplemented by reference TRBV15 and TRBJ2-5, the full variable domain reads DAMVIQNPRYQVTQFGKPVTLSCSQTLNHNVMYWYQQKSSQAPKLLFHYYDKDFNNEADTPDNFQSRRPNTSFCFLDIRSPGLGDTAMYLCATSRERPPGQGGETQYFGPGTRLLVL.

This sequence joins TRBV10-3 and TRBJ2-7, with D hard to call. V was trimmed by 0 bases and J by 2 bases, leaving 8 bases between them. This CDR3 has 14 residues. From germline, CDR1 is ENHRY and CDR2 SYGVKD. CDR3 protein: CAISESTGTYEQYF. The CDR3 DNA sequence: TGTGCCATCAGTGAGTCAACGGGTACCTACGAGCAGTACTTC.

The chain uses TRBV19 and TRBJ2-7; D may be TRBD2 (6 bases). The CDR3 is 13 residues long. The V gene lost 4 bases and the J gene lost 6 bases, with 13 bases spanning the gap. Germline assignment: CDR1 LNHDA and CDR2 SQIVND (reference sequence). CDR3 nucleotide sequence: TGTGCCAGTAGTAATTCGGGCGGGACCGAGCAGTACTTC. Encoded protein: CASSNSGGTEQYF.

This clonotype was detected only a few times. The chain has TRBV6-1 and TRBJ1-2, with no clear D. CDR3 length equals 11 residues. Trimming took 7 bases from V and 4 from J, leaving 7 bases between them. In germline, CDR1 is MNHNS, CDR2 SASEGT. The CDR3 coding sequence is TGTGCCAGCAAGGGTTCCTATGGCTACACCTTC. The encoded protein is CASKGSYGYTF.

The V gene is TRBV15, the J gene TRBJ1-3, with D perhaps TRBD1 (5 bases). The CDR3 is 13 residues long. Trimming removed 5 bases at V and 0 bases at J, with 5 bases between. CDR1 and CDR2 (germline): LNHNV, YYDKDF (reference sequence). The CDR3 spells CATSGGSGNTIYF. The CDR3 DNA reads TGTGCCACCAGCGGGGGCTCTGGAAACACCATATATTTT.

The chain joins TRBV12-5 to TRBJ2-7; 7 nucleotides match TRBD1. CDR3 length: 13 residues. Per the germline V gene, CDR1 is LGHNT and CDR2 is FRNRAP. The trim removed 6 bases at V and 2 bases at J, leaving 4 bases unmatched. CDR3 residues: CASGRDSTYEQYF. As DNA, the CDR3 is TGTGCTAGTGGCCGGGACAGTACCTACGAGCAGTACTTC. Filled out from reference TRBV12-5 and TRBJ2-7, the complete variable domain reads DARVTQTPRHKVTEMGQEVTMRCQPILGHNTVFWYRQTMMQGLELLAYFRNRAPLDDSGMPKDRFSAEMPDATLATLKIQPSEPRDSAVYFCASGRDSTYEQYFGPGTRLTVT.

This clonotype was seen ten or more times. The J gene is TRBJ1-1, the V gene TRBV28; TRBD1 agrees at 9 bases. The junction had 8 bases not matched to a gene; V was cut back by 10 bases and J by 5 bases. From germline, CDR1 is MDHEN and CDR2 SYDVKM. This CDR3 is 13 amino acids long. The CDR3 protein is CAIGYRGQTEAFF. The CDR3 DNA is TGTGCCATCGGATACAGGGGGCAAACTGAAGCTTTCTTT.

This clonotype was found a few times. The rearrangement joins TRBV30 to TRBJ2-3; 7 bases line up with TRBD2. This CDR3 is 20 amino acids long. With 1 base clipped from V and 0 bases from J, the junction kept 19 bases outside the gene matches. Germline V CDR1 and CDR2: GTSNPN, SVGIG (reference sequence). CDR3 region: CAWSGFFGSPLAISTDTQYF. In DNA, the CDR3 is TGTGCCTGGAGTGGTTTCTTCGGTTCCCCACTAGCGATTAGCACAGATACGCAGTATTTT. Full variable domain (outside the CDR3, taken from reference TRBV30 and TRBJ2-3): SQTIHQWPATLVQPVGSPLSLECTVEGTSNPNLYWYRQAAGRGLQLLFYSVGIGQISSEVPQNLSASRPQDRQFILSSKKLLLSDSGFYLCAWSGFFGSPLAISTDTQYFGPGTRLTVL.

This clonotype was seen a few times. This rearrangement joins TRBV11-2 to TRBJ2-2; perhaps TRBD2 as D (5 bases). Trimming shortened V by 2 bases and J by 7 bases, and 8 bases separated the two germline ends. CDR1 is SGHAT, CDR2 FQNNGV, per germline. This CDR3 region has 13 residues. CDR3 DNA: TGTGCCAGCAGCTTAAGCGGCGTCGGGGAGCTGTTTTTT. Protein sequence: CASSLSGVGELFF.

The table lists this clonotype with many counts. The chain employs TRBV12-3 or TRBV12-4 and TRBJ2-7; 11 nucleotides agree with TRBD2. This CDR3 comprises 15 residues. Trimming took 6 bases from V and 2 from J; bases not matched to a gene: 6. As DNA, the CDR3 is TGTGCCAGCAGACCTTTAGCGGGAGGGCCCTACGAGCAGTACTTC. It translates to CASRPLAGGPYEQYF.

This clonotype has a count of ten or more. The chain is built from TRBV28 and TRBJ2-7, with a tentative D call TRBD2 (6 bases). The germline V gene has CDR1 MDHEN and CDR2 SYDVKM. V lost 8 bases and J 0 bases, leaving 8 bases between the germline ends. This CDR3 region has 12 residues. In nucleotides, the CDR3 is TGTGCCAGCTCGGGGGACTCCTACGAGCAGTACTTC. It specifies CASSGDSYEQYF.

This clonotype was counted ten times or more. The rearrangement joins TRBV7-2 to TRBJ2-3, with TRBD2 identical over 9 bases. V shed 7 bases, J shed 6 bases, and the junction held 14 bases outside the gene matches. CDR1 SGHTA and CDR2 FQGNSA come from the germline V gene. The CDR3 consists of 16 residues. CDR3 coding DNA: TGTGCCAGCATCCAAACCGCGGGGGGGGGTCTGGATACGCAGTATTTT. Protein sequence: CASIQTAGGGLDTQYF.

This clonotype was recorded at least ten times. This chain joins TRBV18 and TRBJ1-4; 8 bases line up with TRBD1. J was trimmed by 4 bases and V by 6 bases; bases with no gene match: 7. The CDR3 consists of 15 residues. Germline CDR1 KGHSH, CDR2 LQKENI. The CDR3 DNA sequence: TGTGCCAGCTCCGAGGACAGGGCCTATAATGAAAAACTGTTTTTT. It encodes CASSEDRAYNEKLFF.

At least ten counts were recorded for this clonotype. This chain joins TRBV20-1 and TRBJ1-2; D is perhaps TRBD1 (5 bases). CDR1 and CDR2 (germline): DFQATT, SNEGSKA (reference sequence). V was clipped by 6 bases and J by 5 bases, with 10 bases between them. This CDR3 is 11 amino acids long. This chain's CDR3 is CSADSEYGYTF. The CDR3 nucleotides read TGCAGTGCCGACAGCGAGTATGGCTACACCTTC.

This clonotype was observed at least ten times. This chain uses TRBV7-9 with TRBJ2-7, with TRBD1 identical over 8 bases. The CDR3 totals 14 residues. In germline, CDR1 is SEHNR, CDR2 FQNEAQ (reference sequence). J gave up 3 bases and V 5 bases, and 6 bases lay outside the gene matches. Here the CDR3 DNA reads TGTGCCAGCAGCACCCGGGACAGGAGCTACGAGCAGTACTTC. It specifies CASSTRDRSYEQYF.

This clonotype was recorded at least ten times. The chain has TRBV28 and TRBJ1-5, with no clear D. The length of the CDR3 is 11 residues. Germline CDR1 MDHEN, CDR2 SYDVKM. The V end was cut by 4 bases, the J end by 7 bases, with 5 bases between. The CDR3 nucleotides are TGTGCCAGCAGTTCGTCGCAGCCCCAGCATTTT. Translated, it gives CASSSSQPQHF.

This clonotype was counted at least ten times. The V and J genes are TRBV27 and TRBJ2-3; D is possibly TRBD2 (6 bases). Deletions cut 3 bases from V and 0 bases from J, with 16 bases between. The CDR3 length is 17 residues. The germline V gene has CDR1 MNHEY and CDR2 SMNVEV (reference sequence). CDR3 region: CASSFGAGLVSTDTQYF. The CDR3 DNA follows: TGTGCCAGCAGTTTCGGGGCGGGGTTGGTGAGCACAGATACGCAGTATTTT.

Turning to this clonotype: A read error may produce the germline difference seen at one junction end. The V gene is TRBV29-1, the J gene TRBJ2-4; 11 nucleotides agree with TRBD1. This CDR3 contains 18 residues. The V gene's germline CDR1 is SQVTM and CDR2 ANQGSEA. The CDR3 here is CSVEGNVLDRGPKNIQYF. The DNA of the CDR3 is TGCAGCGTCGAAGGGAACGTTCTGGACAGGGGGCCGAAAAACATTCAGTACTTC.